This T cell receptor beta chain was retrieved from a study of shared clonotypes between healthy human individuals. The data were produced by immunoSEQ multiplex PCR, yet TCRdb's version contains in-frame clones alone and is incomplete. Here the sample spans about 2,200,000 clones, roughly 91% being singletons. Naive CD8 cells, CD45RO-negative and positively selected for CCR7, excluded terminally differentiated effector memory CD45RA+ cells. This clonotype originated in a man aged 18 to 29 in good health. Some clones in this sample may be carry-over from other donors' samples. What was sequenced was naive CD8+ T cells from PBMCs.

In nucleotides, the CDR3 is TGTGCCAGCAGCTCCCTAGAGCGGGAGAGGGATACGCAGTATTTT. It yields the protein CASSSLERERDTQYF. The chain uses TRBV7-8 and TRBJ2-3; TRBD2 agrees at 8 bases. This CDR3 is built from 15 residues. V lost 4 bases, J lost 6 bases, and 9 bases stayed unmatched. Germline V lookup: CDR1 SGHVS, CDR2 FQNEAQ. Filled out from reference TRBV7-8 and TRBJ2-3, the complete variable domain reads GAGVSQSPRYKVAKRGQDVALRCDPISGHVSLFWYQQALGQGPEFLTYFQNEAQLDKSGLPSDRFFAERPEGSVSTLKIQRTQQEDSAVYLCASSSLERERDTQYFGPGTRLTVL.